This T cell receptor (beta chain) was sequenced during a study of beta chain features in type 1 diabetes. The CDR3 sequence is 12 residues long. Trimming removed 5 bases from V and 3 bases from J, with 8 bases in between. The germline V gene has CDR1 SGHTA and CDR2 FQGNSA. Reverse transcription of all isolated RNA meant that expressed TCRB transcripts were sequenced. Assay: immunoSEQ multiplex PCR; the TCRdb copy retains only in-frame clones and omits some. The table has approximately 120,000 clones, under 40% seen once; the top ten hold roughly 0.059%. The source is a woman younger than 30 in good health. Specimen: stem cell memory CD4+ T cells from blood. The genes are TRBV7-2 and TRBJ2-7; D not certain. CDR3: CASSPSIYEQYF. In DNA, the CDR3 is TGTGCCAGCAGCCCGTCTATCTACGAGCAGTACTTC.